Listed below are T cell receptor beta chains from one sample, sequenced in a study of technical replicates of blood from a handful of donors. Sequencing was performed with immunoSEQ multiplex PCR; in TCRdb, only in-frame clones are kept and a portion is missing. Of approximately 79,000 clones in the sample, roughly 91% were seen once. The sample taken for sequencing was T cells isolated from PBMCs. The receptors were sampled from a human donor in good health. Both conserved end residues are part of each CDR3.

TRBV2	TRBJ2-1	CASNRLAATNEQFF
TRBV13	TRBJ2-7	CASSLYSLIYEQYF
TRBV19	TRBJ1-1	CASSTLQGALGTEAFF
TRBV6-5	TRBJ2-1	CASLGGSYNEQFF
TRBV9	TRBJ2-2	CASSTRTSANTGELFF
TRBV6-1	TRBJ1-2	CASSELGRGYGYTF
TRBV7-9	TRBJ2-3	CASSPRTGKSLDTQYF
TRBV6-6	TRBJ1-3	CASIIRNTIYF
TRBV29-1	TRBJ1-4	CSVATGLSNEKLFF
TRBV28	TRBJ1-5	CASSGQGAAEQPQHF
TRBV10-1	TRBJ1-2	CASTLQGRNGYTF
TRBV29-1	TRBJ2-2	CSVRTGTGGELFF
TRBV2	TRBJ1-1	CASSPPGQGLRTEAFF
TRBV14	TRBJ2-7	CASSRLQDSYEQYF
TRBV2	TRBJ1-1	CASSSDRENTEAFF
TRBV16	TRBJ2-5	CASSLTGTQETQYF
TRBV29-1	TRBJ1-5	CSVSQGISQPQHF
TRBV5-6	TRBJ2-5	CASSLSLDRGGETQYF
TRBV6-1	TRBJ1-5	CASTSREGSNQPQHF
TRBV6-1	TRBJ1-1	CASSGRQAEAFF
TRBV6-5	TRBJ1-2	CASSYTRAYGYTF
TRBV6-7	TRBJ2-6	CASSYPSGGGANVLTF
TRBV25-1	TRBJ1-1	CASSVVGGQGIPFF
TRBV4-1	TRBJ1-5	CASSRQGYPYSNQPQHF
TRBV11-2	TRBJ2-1	CASSSLSGKHNEQFF
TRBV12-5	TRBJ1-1	CASAFSEDTEAFF
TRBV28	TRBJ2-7	CASSFSLVPYEQYF
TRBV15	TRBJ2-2	CATSREDSGNTGELFF
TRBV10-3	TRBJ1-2	CAISEDRSNYGYTF
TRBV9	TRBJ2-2	CASSVPGTSGSKNTGELFF
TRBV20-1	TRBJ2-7	CSVRGNTEQYF
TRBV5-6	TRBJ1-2	CASTPNRDNYGYTF